These T cell receptor beta chains were read from a single sample in a study of PD-L1 blockade in urothelial cancer. Sequencing was performed with immunoSEQ multiplex PCR; in TCRdb, only in-frame clones are kept and a portion is missing. The sample shows 55,000 to 85,000 clones, around nine tenths of them seen only once. The starting material was PBMCs, obtained around atezolizumab (anti-PD-L1) treatment. Receptor source: a man aged 60-69 years with urothelial cancer. The CDR3 runs from the conserved cysteine through the conserved F or W. Each record gives: V gene, J gene, D gene, clone size, CDR3 protein, CDR3 DNA. The D gene is left open where the match is weak. Size values are once, few and many counts, or a class for expanded clones, and some rows have none.

v_gene: TRBV2; j_gene: TRBJ1-1; d_gene: TRBD1; abundance: NA; CDR3aa: CASSGDREGGSTEAFF; CDR3nt: TGTGCCAGCAGTGGGGACAGGGAGGGAGGAAGCACTGAAGCTTTCTTT
v_gene: TRBV10-3; j_gene: TRBJ1-1; d_gene: TRBD1; abundance: NA; CDR3aa: CAIMGQMNTEAFF; CDR3nt: TGTGCCATCATGGGACAGATGAACACTGAAGCTTTCTTT
v_gene: TRBV27; j_gene: TRBJ2-7; d_gene: TRBD2; abundance: NA; CDR3aa: CASSLSPGGAYEQYF; CDR3nt: TGTGCCAGCAGTTTGTCTCCCGGGGGGGCCTACGAGCAGTACTTC
v_gene: TRBV5-1; j_gene: TRBJ2-5; d_gene: TRBD1; abundance: NA; CDR3aa: CASSPRGQGVQETQYF; CDR3nt: TGCGCCAGCAGCCCCCGGGGACAGGGGGTTCAAGAGACCCAGTACTTC
v_gene: TRBV6-5; j_gene: TRBJ1-5; d_gene: TRBD1; abundance: once; CDR3aa: CVSSLTGTGNQPQHF; CDR3nt: TGTGTCAGCAGTTTAACCGGGACAGGGAATCAGCCCCAGCATTTT
v_gene: TRBV7-9; j_gene: TRBJ1-3; d_gene: NA; abundance: NA; CDR3aa: CASSLEEGIYF; CDR3nt: TGTGCCAGCAGCTTAGAAGAGGGTATATATTTT
v_gene: TRBV20-1; j_gene: TRBJ2-7; d_gene: NA; abundance: NA; CDR3aa: CSARDVYEQYF; CDR3nt: TGCAGTGCTAGAGACGTTTATGAGCAGTACTTC
v_gene: TRBV25-1; j_gene: TRBJ1-2; d_gene: NA; abundance: NA; CDR3aa: CASSRGGNYGYTF; CDR3nt: TGTGCCAGCAGTCGGGGGGGCAACTATGGCTACACCTTC
v_gene: TRBV5-6; j_gene: TRBJ2-1; d_gene: TRBD2; abundance: NA; CDR3aa: CASSRKAGTSVYNEQFF; CDR3nt: TGTGCCAGCAGCCGGAAGGCAGGGACTAGCGTCTACAATGAGCAGTTCTTC
v_gene: TRBV11-3; j_gene: TRBJ2-3; d_gene: NA; abundance: NA; CDR3aa: CASSPRGAATDTQYF; CDR3nt: TGTGCCAGCAGCCCGCGGGGCGCAGCTACAGATACGCAGTATTTT
v_gene: TRBV28; j_gene: TRBJ2-3; d_gene: TRBD2; abundance: NA; CDR3aa: CASTTSGRSTDTQYF; CDR3nt: TGTGCCAGCACCACTAGCGGGAGGAGCACAGATACGCAGTATTTT
v_gene: TRBV6-1; j_gene: TRBJ2-5; d_gene: TRBD2; abundance: NA; CDR3aa: CASSPAGETQYF; CDR3nt: TGTGCCAGCAGCCCAGCGGGGGAGACCCAGTACTTC
v_gene: TRBV5-1; j_gene: TRBJ2-4; d_gene: NA; abundance: NA; CDR3aa: CASSLGGVDIQYF; CDR3nt: TGCGCCAGCAGCTTAGGGGGGGTCGACATTCAGTACTTC
v_gene: TRBV5-3; j_gene: TRBJ2-2; d_gene: TRBD1; abundance: NA; CDR3aa: CRGNGELFF; CDR3nt: TGCAGGGGGAACGGGGAGCTGTTTTTT
v_gene: TRBV10-3; j_gene: TRBJ2-1; d_gene: NA; abundance: NA; CDR3aa: CAISPDNEQFF; CDR3nt: TGTGCCATCAGCCCAGACAATGAGCAGTTCTTC
v_gene: TRBV10-2; j_gene: TRBJ2-7; d_gene: TRBD1; abundance: NA; CDR3aa: CASRRGQHNYEQYF; CDR3nt: TGCGCCAGCAGGAGGGGACAGCACAACTACGAGCAGTACTTC
v_gene: TRBV11-3; j_gene: TRBJ1-5; d_gene: TRBD1; abundance: NA; CDR3aa: CASRQKKQGPINQPQHF; CDR3nt: TGTGCCAGCAGGCAAAAAAAACAGGGGCCGATCAATCAGCCCCAGCATTTT
v_gene: TRBV15; j_gene: TRBJ2-1; d_gene: TRBD2; abundance: NA; CDR3aa: CATSGVAGGSPISYNEQFF; CDR3nt: TGTGCCACCAGCGGTGTAGCGGGGGGATCGCCGATCTCCTACAATGAGCAGTTCTTC
v_gene: TRBV5-4; j_gene: TRBJ2-3; d_gene: NA; abundance: once; CDR3aa: CASSSSLGRGTQYF; CDR3nt: TGTGCCAGCAGCTCAAGCTTGGGCAGGGGTACGCAGTATTTT
v_gene: TRBV10-3; j_gene: TRBJ1-2; d_gene: NA; abundance: NA; CDR3aa: CAGGSTSDYGYTF; CDR3nt: TGTGCCGGAGGGTCGACCTCCGACTATGGCTACACCTTC
v_gene: TRBV19; j_gene: TRBJ2-5; d_gene: TRBD1; abundance: NA; CDR3aa: CASSPRTGVTQYF; CDR3nt: TGTGCCAGTAGTCCTAGAACAGGGGTGACCCAGTACTTC
v_gene: TRBV5-1; j_gene: TRBJ2-1; d_gene: TRBD1; abundance: NA; CDR3aa: CASSQGVRTNEQFF; CDR3nt: TGCGCCAGCAGCCAGGGGGTCAGAACCAATGAGCAGTTCTTC
v_gene: TRBV29-1; j_gene: TRBJ2-2; d_gene: NA; abundance: NA; CDR3aa: CSVAGGQGSTGELFF; CDR3nt: TGCAGCGTTGCTGGGGGCCAGGGGAGCACCGGGGAGCTGTTTTTT
v_gene: TRBV15; j_gene: TRBJ2-1; d_gene: TRBD2; abundance: NA; CDR3aa: CATSRDTLYGRRTFF; CDR3nt: TGTGCCACCAGCAGAGACACCTTGTACGGGAGGAGGACGTTCTTC
v_gene: TRBV28; j_gene: TRBJ2-1; d_gene: NA; abundance: NA; CDR3aa: CASSSYRDHEQFF; CDR3nt: TGTGCCAGCAGTTCCTACAGGGATCATGAGCAGTTCTTC
v_gene: TRBV11-3; j_gene: TRBJ2-7; d_gene: TRBD2; abundance: NA; CDR3aa: CASSPTSGPSYEQYF; CDR3nt: TGTGCCAGCAGCCCGACTAGCGGACCCTCCTACGAGCAGTACTTC
v_gene: TRBV2; j_gene: TRBJ1-1; d_gene: TRBD1; abundance: NA; CDR3aa: CASRITGAYTEAFF; CDR3nt: TGTGCCAGCAGAATAACAGGGGCCTACACTGAAGCTTTCTTT
v_gene: TRBV5-5; j_gene: TRBJ1-5; d_gene: NA; abundance: NA; CDR3aa: CASSLSGGSNQPQHF; CDR3nt: TGTGCCAGCAGCTTGTCCGGAGGGAGCAATCAGCCCCAGCATTTT
v_gene: TRBV29-1; j_gene: TRBJ2-5; d_gene: NA; abundance: few; CDR3aa: CSVAGISGQETQYF; CDR3nt: TGCAGCGTTGCCGGAATCTCGGGACAAGAGACCCAGTACTTC
v_gene: TRBV29-1; j_gene: TRBJ2-1; d_gene: TRBD2; abundance: NA; CDR3aa: CSVTGTSGTYNEQFF; CDR3nt: TGCAGCGTCACCGGGACTAGCGGGACTTACAATGAGCAGTTCTTC
v_gene: TRBV9; j_gene: TRBJ2-7; d_gene: TRBD2; abundance: once; CDR3aa: CASSRGAGGVSYEQYF; CDR3nt: TGTGCCAGCAGTCGGGGGGCGGGAGGAGTTTCCTACGAGCAGTACTTC
v_gene: TRBV7-8; j_gene: TRBJ2-5; d_gene: NA; abundance: NA; CDR3aa: CASRRTFQETQYF; CDR3nt: TGTGCCAGCAGGCGGACTTTTCAAGAGACCCAGTACTTC
v_gene: TRBV18; j_gene: TRBJ1-1; d_gene: TRBD1; abundance: NA; CDR3aa: CASSPRQGEGGEAFF; CDR3nt: TGTGCCAGCTCTCCCCGACAGGGGGAAGGTGGTGAAGCTTTCTTT
v_gene: TRBV6-5; j_gene: TRBJ1-5; d_gene: NA; abundance: NA; CDR3aa: CASSNQGSPNQPQHF; CDR3nt: TGTGCCAGCAGCAACCAGGGGTCCCCCAATCAGCCCCAGCATTTT
v_gene: TRBV6-6; j_gene: TRBJ1-1; d_gene: NA; abundance: NA; CDR3aa: CASSFWGGTGNTEAFF; CDR3nt: TGTGCCAGCAGTTTCTGGGGGGGGACCGGTAACACTGAAGCTTTCTTT
v_gene: TRBV6-1; j_gene: TRBJ1-4; d_gene: NA; abundance: NA; CDR3aa: CASRGGGVGEKLFF; CDR3nt: TGTGCCAGCAGGGGAGGGGGGGTCGGTGAAAAACTGTTTTTT
v_gene: TRBV11-2; j_gene: TRBJ2-7; d_gene: NA; abundance: NA; CDR3aa: CASSLETGASYEQYF; CDR3nt: TGTGCCAGCAGCTTAGAAACAGGAGCCTCCTACGAGCAGTACTTC
v_gene: TRBV7-2; j_gene: TRBJ1-1; d_gene: NA; abundance: once; CDR3aa: CASSHPQQGSTEAFF; CDR3nt: TGTGCCAGCAGCCACCCGCAGCAGGGATCTACTGAAGCTTTCTTT
v_gene: TRBV15; j_gene: TRBJ1-4; d_gene: NA; abundance: NA; CDR3aa: CATSRRQLTNEKLFF; CDR3nt: TGTGCCACCAGCAGACGACAGTTAACTAATGAAAAACTGTTTTTT